The entry below describes one TCR beta chain. As yet, its antigen is unknown. Other DNA sequences in this specimen translate into the identical CDR3. Naive CD8 cells lacked CD45RO and underwent positive selection for CCR7, leaving out terminally differentiated effector memory CD45RA+ cells. The CDR3 covers 15 residues. V was shortened by 0 bases and J by 0 bases, with 7 bases between the two germline ends. Per the germline V gene, CDR1 is MNHEY and CDR2 is SVGAGI. These data belong to a study of shared clonotypes between healthy human individuals. Here immunoSEQ multiplex PCR was the method, and the copy in TCRdb shows in-frame clones only, minus some. The data hold roughly 2,000,000 clones, with over 85% observed a single time. Study findings and constraints: Sampling was confined to blood; repertoires within tissues likely differ. Few donors restricted represented genetic and exposure-history diversity.

This TCR came from a man aged 18 to 29 in good health. The chain combines TRBV6-5 with TRBJ2-3; unclear D gene. The sample taken for sequencing was naive CD8+ T cells sorted from blood. CDR3 sequence: CASSYSPYSTDTQYF. CDR3 nucleotide sequence: TGTGCCAGCAGTTACTCACCGTATAGCACAGATACGCAGTATTTT.